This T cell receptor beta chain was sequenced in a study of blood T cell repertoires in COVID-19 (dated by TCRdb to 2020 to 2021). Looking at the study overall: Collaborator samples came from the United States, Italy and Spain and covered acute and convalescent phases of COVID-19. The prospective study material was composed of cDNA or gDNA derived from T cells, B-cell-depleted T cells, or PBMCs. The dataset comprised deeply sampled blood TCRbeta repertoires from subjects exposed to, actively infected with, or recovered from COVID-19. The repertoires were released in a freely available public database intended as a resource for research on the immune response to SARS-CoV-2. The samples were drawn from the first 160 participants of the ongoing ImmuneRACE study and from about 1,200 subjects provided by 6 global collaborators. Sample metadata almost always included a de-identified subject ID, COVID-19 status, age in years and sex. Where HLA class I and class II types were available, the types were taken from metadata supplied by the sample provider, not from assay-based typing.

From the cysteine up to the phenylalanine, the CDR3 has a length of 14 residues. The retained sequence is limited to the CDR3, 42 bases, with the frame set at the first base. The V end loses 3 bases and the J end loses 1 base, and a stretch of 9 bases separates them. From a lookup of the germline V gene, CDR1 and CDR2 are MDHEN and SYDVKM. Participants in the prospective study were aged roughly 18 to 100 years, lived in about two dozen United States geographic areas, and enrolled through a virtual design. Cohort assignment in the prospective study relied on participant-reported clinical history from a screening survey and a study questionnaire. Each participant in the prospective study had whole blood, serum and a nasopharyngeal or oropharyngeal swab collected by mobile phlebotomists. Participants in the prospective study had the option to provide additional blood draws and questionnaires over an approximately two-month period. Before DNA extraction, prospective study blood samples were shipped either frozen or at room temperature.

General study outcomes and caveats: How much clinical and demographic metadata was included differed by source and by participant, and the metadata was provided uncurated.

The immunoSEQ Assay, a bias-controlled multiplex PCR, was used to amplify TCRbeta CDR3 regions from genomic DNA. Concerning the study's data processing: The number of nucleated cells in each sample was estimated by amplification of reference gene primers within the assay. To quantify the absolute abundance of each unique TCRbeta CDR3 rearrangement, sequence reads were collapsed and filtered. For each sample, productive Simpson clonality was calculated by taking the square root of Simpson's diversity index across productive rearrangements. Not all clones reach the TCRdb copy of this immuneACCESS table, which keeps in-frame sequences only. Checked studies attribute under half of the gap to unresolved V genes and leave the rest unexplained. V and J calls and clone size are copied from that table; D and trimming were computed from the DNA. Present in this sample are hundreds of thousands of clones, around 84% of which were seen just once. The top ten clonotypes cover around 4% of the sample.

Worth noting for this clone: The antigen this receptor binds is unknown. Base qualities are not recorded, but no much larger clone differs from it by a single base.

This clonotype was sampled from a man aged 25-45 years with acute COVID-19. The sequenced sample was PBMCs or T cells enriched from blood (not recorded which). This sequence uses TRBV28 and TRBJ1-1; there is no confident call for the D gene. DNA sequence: TGTGCCAGCAGTTTGTGGCGGGGGAACACTGAAGCTTTCTTT. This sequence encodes CASSLWRGNTEAFF.